This T cell receptor beta chain was sequenced for a study of blood T cell repertoires in COVID-19. V was clipped by 6 bases and J by 6 bases; unmatched bases: 4. The germline V gene has CDR1 LNHDA and CDR2 SQIVND (reference sequence). This CDR3 has 14 residues. Sequencing used immunoSEQ multiplex PCR; TCRdb keeps in-frame clones, though not all of them. This table has 250,000 to 300,000 clones, over 75% appearing once. Sequencing was carried out using peripheral blood. V gene TRBV19 combines with J gene TRBJ1-4, with 10 positions matching TRBD1. The receptor comes from a woman in her twenties or thirties with acute or convalescent COVID-19. CDR3 amino acids: CASRPGQGYEKLFF. In nucleotides, the CDR3 is TGTGCCAGTAGACCGGGACAGGGGTATGAAAAACTGTTTTTT.